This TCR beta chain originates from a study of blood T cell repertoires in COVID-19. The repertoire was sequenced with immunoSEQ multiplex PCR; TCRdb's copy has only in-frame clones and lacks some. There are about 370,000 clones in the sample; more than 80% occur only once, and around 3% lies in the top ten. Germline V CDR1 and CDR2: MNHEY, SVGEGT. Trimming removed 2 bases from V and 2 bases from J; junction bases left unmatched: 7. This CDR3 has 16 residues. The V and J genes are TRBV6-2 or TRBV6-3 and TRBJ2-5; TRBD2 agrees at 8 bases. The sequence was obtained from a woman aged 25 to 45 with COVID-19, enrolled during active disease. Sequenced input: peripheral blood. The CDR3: CASSYPSGGLQETQYF. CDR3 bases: TGTGCCAGCAGTTACCCAAGCGGGGGACTTCAAGAGACCCAGTACTTC.